What follows are 21 T cell receptor beta chains derived from one specimen sequenced in a study of OX40 agonist ivuxolimab in advanced cancers. Only in-frame clones appear in the TCRdb table, and some are missing; sequencing was by immunoSEQ multiplex PCR. The sample includes about 64,000 clones, 84% of them seen just once. The sample consisted of CD4+ or CD8+ T cells sorted from blood, taken in a trial of the OX40 agonist ivuxolimab. These receptors came from an adult with an advanced solid tumor such as melanoma, head and neck, liver or kidney cancer.

The J gene is TRBJ2-1, the V gene TRBV6-1; TRBD2 aligns across 10 bases. V was pared by 6 bases and J by 3 bases, with 5 bases of the junction left unmatched. Per germline, CDR1 MNHNS and CDR2 SASEGT. This CDR3 has 15 residues. The DNA of the CDR3 is TGTGCCAGCAGACCTAGCGGGAGCCTCTACAATGAGCAGTTCTTC. It is translated as CASRPSGSLYNEQFF.

The rearrangement uses TRBV6-6 and TRBJ2-5; D perhaps matches TRBD2 (6 bases). Gene TRBJ2-7 matches the end of the DNA better, so the J call may be wrong. Germline V lookup: CDR1 MNHNY, CDR2 SVGAGI (reference sequence). The CDR3 has 11 residues. CDR3 residues: CASGGFYEQYF. The CDR3 DNA reads as TGTGCCAGCGGGGGGTTTTACGAGCAGTACTTC.

There are a few counts of this clone. The chain employs TRBV7-8 and TRBJ1-4; D is ambiguous. This CDR3 is 13 amino acids long. Germline lookup yields CDR1 SGHVS and CDR2 FQNEAQ. Trimming removed 5 bases at V and 6 bases at J, with 10 bases between. For the CDR3, the DNA is TGTGCCAGCAGCCCCCCACGAGATGAAAAACTGTTTTTT. Translation: CASSPPRDEKLFF.

The V gene is TRBV19, the J gene TRBJ2-1; D gene unclear. The CDR3 loop spans 12 amino acids. Germline loops: CDR1 LNHDA, CDR2 SQIVND (reference sequence). The germline V and J ends were trimmed by 3 bases and 2 bases, with 2 bases remaining between them. As DNA, the CDR3 is TGTGCCAGTAGTATCGCCTACAATGAGCAGTTCTTC. It is translated as CASSIAYNEQFF.

V is TRBV19 and J is TRBJ1-5, with a weak D call TRBD1 (6 bases). V was shortened by 1 base and J by 7 bases, with 11 bases between the two germline ends. CDR1 and CDR2 from the germline V gene are LNHDA and SQIVND (reference sequence). This CDR3 has 14 amino acids. CDR3 loop: CASSIGQVYQPQHF. CDR3 in DNA: TGTGCCAGTAGTATAGGACAGGTTTACCAGCCCCAGCATTTT.

The V call is TRBV9, the J call TRBJ2-3; D ambiguous. V was shortened by 3 bases and J by 4 bases, with 18 bases between the two germline ends. The CDR3 sequence is 16 residues long. The V gene's germline CDR1 is SGDLS and CDR2 YYNGEE. The CDR3 is CASSARPPDRADTQYF. CDR3 bases: TGTGCCAGCAGCGCCAGACCTCCCGACCGCGCAGATACGCAGTATTTT.

This clone has a handful of counts. The chain combines TRBV4-1 with TRBJ1-1, with D perhaps matching TRBD1 (5 bases). Germline V gene data show CDR1 as MGHRA and CDR2 as YSYEKL. V lost 1 base and J lost 4, with 13 bases in between. This CDR3 spans 15 amino acids. CDR3 loop: CASSQAGGVGTEAFF. As DNA, the CDR3 is TGCGCCAGCAGCCAAGCGGGGGGGGTTGGCACTGAAGCTTTCTTT.

This rearrangement joins TRBV6-5 to TRBJ1-2, with D possibly matching TRBD1 (6 bases). This CDR3 is 12 amino acids long. The germline V gene has CDR1 MNHEY and CDR2 SVGAGI. The CDR3 nucleotides read TGTGCAACCTCGGGGCAGGGGTATGGCTACACCTTC. Protein product: CATSGQGYGYTF.

This chain connects TRBV6-6 to TRBJ2-2, with unresolved D. The germline V and J ends were trimmed by 5 bases and 4 bases, with 8 bases remaining between them. Germline V gene lookup returns CDR1 MNHNY and CDR2 SVGAGI (reference sequence). The CDR3 has 13 residues. The CDR3 DNA is TGTGCCAGCAGTGCCAGCCCCACCGGGGAGCTGTTTTTT. It encodes CASSASPTGELFF.

This clone was counted only a few times. V and J are TRBV5-4 and TRBJ2-2, with 7 bases fitting TRBD2. CDR3 size: 15 residues. Germline CDR1 reads SGHNT; CDR2 reads YYREEE (reference sequence). V lost 0 bases, J lost 4 bases, and 3 bases stayed unmatched. CDR3 nucleotides: TGTGCCAGCAGCTTGGCTAGCGGAAGCACCGGGGAGCTGTTTTTT. Translation gives CASSLASGSTGELFF.

The chain has TRBV7-3 and TRBJ2-5; 7 bases are shared with TRBD2. The CDR3 spans 15 residues. J was trimmed by 0 bases and V by 0 bases; bases with no gene match: 1. Germline loops: CDR1 SGHTA, CDR2 FQGTGA. The CDR3 spells CASSLTSGYQETQYF. The CDR3 bases are TGTGCCAGCAGCTTAACTAGCGGGTACCAAGAGACCCAGTACTTC.

The chain joins TRBV7-8 to TRBJ2-7, with 9 positions matching TRBD1. V trimming: 0 bases; J trimming: 10 bases; junction bases outside the gene matches: 4. Germline V gene lookup returns CDR1 SGHVS and CDR2 FQNEAQ. The CDR3 is 13 amino acids. The DNA for the CDR3 is TGTGCCAGCAGCTTAGCGACAGGGGGAGGCCAGTACTTC. It codes for CASSLATGGGQYF.

The genes are TRBV30 and TRBJ2-5; TRBD1 or TRBD2 may be the D gene (5 bases each). Trimming removed 3 bases from V and 5 bases from J, with 16 bases in between. CDR1 is GTSNPN, CDR2 SVGIG, per germline (reference sequence). The CDR3 has 14 amino acids. CDR3 coding DNA: TGTGCCTGGAGCGTCTGGGGGACGCGGGAGACCCAGTACTTC. This sequence encodes CAWSVWGTRETQYF. Filled out from reference TRBV30 and TRBJ2-5, the complete variable domain reads SQTIHQWPATLVQPVGSPLSLECTVEGTSNPNLYWYRQAAGRGLQLLFYSVGIGQISSEVPQNLSASRPQDRQFILSSKKLLLSDSGFYLCAWSVWGTRETQYFGPGTRLLVL.

Turning to this clone: This sample also contains other DNA sequences that code for the same CDR3. The chain employs TRBV11-2 and TRBJ1-3; D ambiguous. Looked up from germline, CDR1 is SGHAT and CDR2 is FQNNGV. The length of the CDR3 is 13 residues. Trimming took off 1 base at V and 2 bases at J, with 3 bases between the two ends. The CDR3 region is CASSLGTGNTIYF. The CDR3 DNA follows: TGTGCCAGCAGCTTAGGAACTGGAAACACCATATATTTT.

J is TRBJ1-5 and V is TRBV11-2; D is possibly TRBD1 (6 bases). Germline loops: CDR1 SGHAT, CDR2 FQNNGV. This CDR3 spans 14 amino acids. Deletions cut 5 bases from V and 3 bases from J, with 11 bases between. CDR3 bases: TGTGCCAGCAGCCCCCAGGGGTCCAATCAGCCCCAGCATTTT. Its protein is CASSPQGSNQPQHF.

This rearrangement joins TRBV10-1 to TRBJ1-1, with TRBD1 matching over 8 bases. The CDR3 extends over 14 amino acids. CDR1 is WNHNN and CDR2 is SYGVQD in the germline V gene (reference sequence). J gave up 2 bases and V 6 bases, and 5 bases lay outside the gene matches. The CDR3 DNA follows: TGCGCCAGCAGCGCACAGGGGGTAAACACTGAAGCTTTCTTT. It specifies CASSAQGVNTEAFF.

The chain couples TRBV23-1 to TRBJ2-2; D gene ambiguous. TRBV23-1 is given ORF status, its function remaining uncertain. Trimming pared 4 bases from V and 0 bases from J, leaving 12 bases between. This CDR3 region has 16 residues. The CDR3 reads CASSPLHGPNTGELFF. CDR3 bases: TGCGCCAGCAGTCCCCTACACGGACCGAACACCGGGGAGCTGTTTTTT.

J is TRBJ2-7 and V is TRBV9; 9 nucleotides match TRBD1. J lost 6 bases, V lost 2 bases, and 3 bases had no gene match. CDR1 is SGDLS, CDR2 YYNGEE, per germline. This CDR3 comprises 13 residues. This chain's CDR3 is CASSVGQGGEQYF. CDR3 bases: TGTGCCAGCAGCGTGGGACAGGGAGGCGAGCAGTACTTC.

This chain joins TRBV5-1 and TRBJ1-6; TRBD1 matches at 8 bases. The CDR3 loop spans 15 amino acids. Germline V gene lookup returns CDR1 SGHRS and CDR2 YFSETQ. Trimming took 3 bases from V and 7 from J; bases not matched to a gene: 6. Here the CDR3 DNA reads TGCGCCAGCAGCTCTCCCGGGACAGGAAATTCACCCCTCCACTTT. This translates into CASSSPGTGNSPLHF.

V and J are TRBV10-3 and TRBJ1-1, with D perhaps matching TRBD1 (5 bases). From germline, CDR1 is ENHRY and CDR2 SYGVKD. The length of the CDR3 is 12 residues. Trimming took off 7 bases at V and 4 bases at J, with 10 bases between the two ends. Here the CDR3 reads CAIMAGSTEAFF. The DNA of the CDR3 is TGTGCCATCATGGCAGGGTCCACTGAAGCTTTCTTT.

V usage is TRBV5-6 and J usage is TRBJ1-5; D not certain. Germline V gives CDR1 SGHDT, CDR2 YYEEEE. Deletions cut 2 bases from V and 1 base from J, with 19 bases between. The CDR3 is made up of 18 amino acids. The CDR3 loop reads CASSFLNGGKLSNQPQHF. The CDR3 nucleotides read TGTGCCAGCAGCTTCCTCAATGGCGGGAAGTTGAGCAATCAGCCCCAGCATTTT. Filled out from reference TRBV5-6 and TRBJ1-5, the complete variable domain reads DAGVTQSPTHLIKTRGQQVTLRCSPKSGHDTVSWYQQALGQGPQFIFQYYEEEERQRGNFPDRFSGHQFPNYSSELNVNALLLGDSALYLCASSFLNGGKLSNQPQHFGDGTRLSIL.